The 28 T cell receptor beta chains below come from one sample, sequenced in a study of blood T cell repertoires in COVID-19. The table came from immunoSEQ multiplex PCR; TCRdb's copy has only in-frame clones and leaves some out. The profile shows about 180,000 clones, around 80% of them singletons. The sequenced sample consisted of peripheral blood. Receptors originate from a woman in her sixties or seventies with acute or convalescent COVID-19.

The chain combines TRBV19 with TRBJ2-7, with 7 bases matching TRBD1. Germline CDR1 reads LNHDA; CDR2 reads SQIVND (reference sequence). CDR3 length equals 16 residues. V dropped 1 base and J dropped 2; count of bases not matched to a gene: 8. Here the CDR3 DNA reads TGTGCCAGTAGTATAGGAACCGGGACAGTCACCTACGAGCAGTACTTC. Translation gives CASSIGTGTVTYEQYF.

J is TRBJ1-6 and V is TRBV19; D remains ambiguous. Trimming left V 3 bases short and J 6 bases short, with 15 bases between. CDR3 size: 16 residues. Per germline, CDR1 LNHDA and CDR2 SQIVND (reference sequence). The chain's CDR3 is CASSMGFTATNSPLHF. As DNA, the CDR3 is TGTGCCAGTAGTATGGGCTTCACAGCAACTAATTCACCCCTCCACTTT.

This clone occurred a few times. The gene calls are TRBV4-3 and TRBJ1-5; D not certain. Trimming left V 2 bases short and J 6 bases short, with 17 bases between. The germline CDR1 and CDR2 sequences are LGHNA and YSLEER. The CDR3 consists of 16 residues. CDR3 residues: CASSQRHIPYSQPQHF. The CDR3 DNA is TGCGCCAGCAGCCAAAGACACATCCCCTACAGTCAGCCCCAGCATTTT.

In this sample, this clone turned up a few times. This sequence joins TRBV5-4 and TRBJ2-3; 7 bases are shared with TRBD2. With 4 bases clipped from V and 1 base from J, the junction kept 3 bases outside the gene matches. The CDR3 length is 14 residues. Germline V gene lookup returns CDR1 SGHNT and CDR2 YYREEE (reference sequence). The CDR3 DNA sequence: TGTGCCAGCAGCGGGGGGGGACGCACAGATACGCAGTATTTT. This translates into CASSGGGRTDTQYF. Together with reference TRBV5-4 and TRBJ2-3, the CDR3 gives the full variable domain: ETGVTQSPTHLIKTRGQQVTLRCSSQSGHNTVSWYQQALGQGPQFIFQYYREEENGRGNFPPRFSGLQFPNYSSELNVNALELDDSALYLCASSGGGRTDTQYFGPGTRLTVL.

Here the CDR3 DNA reads TGTGCCAGCCTCTTGACAGGGGGCGCAGGGTCTGAAGCTTTCTTT. It encodes CASLLTGGAGSEAFF. The chain couples TRBV5-4 to TRBJ1-1, with 10 nucleotides matching TRBD1. Germline V CDR1 and CDR2: SGHNT, YYREEE (reference sequence). This CDR3 is built from 15 residues. V lost 7 bases to trimming and J lost 6 bases; unmatched junction nucleotides: 12. Full variable domain (missing parts from reference TRBV5-4 and TRBJ1-1): ETGVTQSPTHLIKTRGQQVTLRCSSQSGHNTVSWYQQALGQGPQFIFQYYREEENGRGNFPPRFSGLQFPNYSSELNVNALELDDSALYLCASLLTGGAGSEAFFGQGTRLTVV.

The chain has TRBV29-1 and TRBJ2-5; 9 bases map to TRBD2. From germline, CDR1 is SQVTM and CDR2 ANQGSEA. The CDR3 runs 12 residues. V was clipped by 8 bases and J by 5 bases; unmatched bases: 6. The CDR3 region has the DNA TGCAGCATAGCGGGGGCGGGGGAGACCCAGTACTTC. Translation gives CSIAGAGETQYF.

The chain couples TRBV7-2 to TRBJ2-5; weak D call: TRBD1 (5 bases). CDR1 is SGHTA and CDR2 is FQGNSA in the germline V gene. V was trimmed by 1 base and J by 5 bases, leaving 11 bases between them. The CDR3 spans 14 residues. The CDR3 region has the DNA TGTGCCAGCAGCTTAGATCCAGGGTGGGAGACCCAGTACTTC. Translated: CASSLDPGWETQYF.

The chain is built from TRBV4-2 and TRBJ1-1; D gene unclear. V shed 0 bases and J shed 0 bases, with 5 bases lying between them. The CDR3 extends over 14 amino acids. The germline CDR1 and CDR2 sequences are LGHNA and YNFKEQ. The DNA for the CDR3 is TGTGCCAGCAGCCAAGAGGCTCTGAACACTGAAGCTTTCTTT. Encoded protein: CASSQEALNTEAFF.

The J gene is TRBJ1-6, the V gene TRBV7-2; the match to TRBD1 covers 9 bases. The germline CDR1 and CDR2 sequences are SGHTA and FQGNSA. This CDR3 comprises 15 residues. Germline trimming cut 1 base from V and 6 bases from J; bases unmatched to any gene: 1. For the CDR3, the DNA is TGTGCCAGCAGCTTAGGGGGACAGGGTAATTCACCCCTCCACTTT. It yields the protein CASSLGGQGNSPLHF.

This clone was observed a few times. The chain couples TRBV5-1 to TRBJ2-7; TRBD1 matches at 8 bases. The trim removed 4 bases at V and 0 bases at J, leaving 6 bases unmatched. CDR1 and CDR2 from the germline V gene are SGHRS and YFSETQ. This CDR3 is 15 amino acids long. The CDR3 nucleotides read TGCGCCAGCAGCCCGGGACAGGAAAGCTCCTACGAGCAGTACTTC. It yields the protein CASSPGQESSYEQYF.

This rearrangement joins TRBV19 to TRBJ1-5, with D possibly being TRBD1 (6 bases). Between the trimmed V and J ends, which lost 7 bases and 1 base, there was a span of 14 bases. CDR1 is LNHDA, CDR2 SQIVND, per germline (reference sequence). The CDR3 has 15 residues. The CDR3, as DNA: TGTGCCAGTACCTATTCTGACAGGAGCAATCAGCCCCAGCATTTT. Translating gives CASTYSDRSNQPQHF.

This clone has only one observation. The J gene is TRBJ1-2, the V gene TRBV6-5, with a possible D match to TRBD1 (5 bases). Germline V gene lookup returns CDR1 MNHEY and CDR2 SVGAGI. The CDR3 loop spans 13 amino acids. V was clipped by 2 bases and J by 2 bases, with 6 bases between them. The CDR3 loop reads CASSYDRNYGYTF. In nucleotides, the CDR3 is TGTGCCAGCAGTTACGACAGAAACTATGGCTACACCTTC.

The chain employs TRBV6-6 and TRBJ2-7; 7 bases fit TRBD1. The germline CDR1 and CDR2 sequences are MNHNY and SVGAGI (reference sequence). The junction had 7 bases not matched to a gene; V was cut back by 6 bases and J by 2 bases. The CDR3 consists of 14 residues. This CDR3 is CASRDRQNTYEQYF. In nucleotides, the CDR3 is TGTGCCAGCAGGGACAGGCAGAACACCTACGAGCAGTACTTC.

The rearrangement links TRBV7-5 to TRBJ1-3; the table's D call TRBD1 went unverified against the DNA. TRBV7-5 is a pseudogene segment. This CDR3 spans 16 amino acids. CDR3 nucleotide sequence: TGTGCCAGAAGTCGGGACAGCCTCGACTCTGGAAACACCATATATTTT. Residues: CARSRDSLDSGNTIYF.

The chain is built from TRBV7-3 and TRBJ2-7; 7 nucleotides agree with TRBD1. This CDR3 is 15 amino acids long. In germline, CDR1 is SGHTA, CDR2 FQGTGA. Trimming took 4 bases from V and 5 from J; bases not matched to a gene: 11. The CDR3 loop reads CASSYLPGGSDEQYF. In DNA, the CDR3 is TGTGCCAGCAGCTACCTTCCAGGGGGTAGCGACGAGCAGTACTTC. The full variable domain, with the rest looked up from reference TRBV7-3 and TRBJ2-7, is GAGVSQTPSNKVTEKGKYVELRCDPISGHTALYWYRQSLGQGPEFLIYFQGTGAADDSGLPNDRFFAVRPEGSVSTLKIQRTERGDSAVYLCASSYLPGGSDEQYFGPGTRLTVT.

This clone was counted a few times. This chain links TRBV3-1 (or the pseudogene TRBV3-2) with TRBJ1-1; no reliable D call. CDR1 and CDR2 from the germline V gene are LGHDT and YNNKEL (reference sequence). CDR3 length: 13 amino acids. V lost 1 base and J 6 bases, leaving 9 bases between the germline ends. The CDR3 coding sequence is TGTGCCAGCAGCCAAGTAACCTCGGCTGAAGCTTTCTTT. Residues: CASSQVTSAEAFF.

The chain joins TRBV27 to TRBJ2-3; 12 bases map to TRBD2. The CDR3 runs 17 residues. V was pared by 6 bases and J by 3 bases, with 10 bases of the junction left unmatched. CDR1 and CDR2 (germline): MNHEY, SMNVEV (reference sequence). Written as DNA, the CDR3 is TGTGCCAGCAGAAACCCGCCGGGACTAGCGGGTACAGATACGCAGTATTTT. Its protein is CASRNPPGLAGTDTQYF.

The chain is built from TRBV5-4 and TRBJ2-7; D uncertain. This CDR3 is built from 12 residues. Between the trimmed V and J ends, which lost 2 bases and 3 bases, there was a span of 6 bases. From germline, CDR1 is SGHNT and CDR2 YYREEE (reference sequence). The CDR3 here is CASSFSFYEQYF. DNA of the CDR3: TGTGCCAGCAGCTTCTCGTTCTACGAGCAGTACTTC.

The DNA for the CDR3 is TGTGCCATCCCCACAGGGGGTGAAGGCACAGATACGCAGTATTTT. Amino acid sequence: CAIPTGGEGTDTQYF. J is TRBJ2-3 and V is TRBV7-9, with TRBD1 matching over 8 bases. V was pared by 10 bases and J by 1 base, with 10 bases of the junction left unmatched. CDR1 SEHNR and CDR2 FQNEAQ come from the germline V gene (reference sequence). This CDR3 has 15 amino acids.

The CDR3 bases are TGTGCCAGCAGCTTAACACCGGGACAGGGGGAACGAGGCTCACCCCTCCACTTT. It translates to CASSLTPGQGERGSPLHF. This rearrangement joins TRBV7-9 to TRBJ1-6; the match to TRBD1 covers 11 bases. The junction had 13 bases not matched to a gene; V was cut back by 2 bases and J by 10 bases. CDR3 length equals 18 residues. Germline CDR1 SEHNR, CDR2 FQNEAQ (reference sequence).

This chain connects TRBV3-1 (or the pseudogene TRBV3-2) to TRBJ1-1, with unresolved D. Between the trimmed V and J ends, which lost 2 bases and 6 bases, there was a span of 13 bases. This CDR3 region has 14 residues. Germline-derived CDR1 and CDR2 are LGHDT and YNNKEL (reference sequence). In DNA form, the CDR3 reads TGTGCCAGCAGCCAAAACACTGTTAGCGCTGAAGCTTTCTTT. It translates to CASSQNTVSAEAFF.

A single count supports this clone. V usage is TRBV5-4 and J usage is TRBJ2-2; 8 nucleotides match TRBD1. Per germline, CDR1 SGHNT and CDR2 YYREEE (reference sequence). CDR3 size: 15 residues. The V and J ends lost 5 bases and 4 bases, in that order; junction bases with no gene match: 7. CDR3 in amino acids: CASRRQGSTTGELFF. The CDR3, as DNA: TGTGCCAGCAGGCGACAGGGGAGTACCACCGGGGAGCTGTTTTTT.

This clone appeared a few times. The chain links TRBV5-8 to TRBJ1-3; D unresolved. Trimming left V 2 bases short and J 2 bases short, with 8 bases between. CDR1 and CDR2 from the germline V gene are SGHTS and YDEGEE. The CDR3 runs 14 residues. The CDR3 nucleotides read TGTGCCAGCAGCTTAGTAGAAGCTGGAAACACCATATATTTT. Its translation is CASSLVEAGNTIYF.

Only a few counts were recorded for this clone. The rearrangement links TRBV5-1 to TRBJ2-5, with TRBD2 identical over 7 bases. Germline V gene lookup returns CDR1 SGHRS and CDR2 YFSETQ. The CDR3 spans 16 residues. V dropped 0 bases and J dropped 2; count of bases not matched to a gene: 7. The CDR3 is CASSLAGGGGQETQYF. As DNA, the CDR3 is TGCGCCAGCAGCTTGGCCGGAGGCGGGGGTCAAGAGACCCAGTACTTC.

This clone was recorded at least ten times. This chain joins TRBV5-6 and TRBJ2-5, with D perhaps TRBD2 (6 bases). V gave up 6 bases and J gave up 2 bases, with 11 bases separating them. Germline values: CDR1 SGHDT, CDR2 YYEEEE. CDR3 length equals 13 residues. The CDR3 sequence: CASMIGGQETQYF. The CDR3 DNA sequence: TGTGCCAGCATGATTGGGGGGCAAGAGACCCAGTACTTC.

Here the CDR3 DNA reads TGTGCCAGCAGTCGACAGGGCTTCTCCTACGAGCAGTACTTC. Protein sequence: CASSRQGFSYEQYF. The chain uses TRBV6-5 and TRBJ2-7, with TRBD1 matching 7 bases. The CDR3 consists of 14 residues. Unmatched junction bases numbered 4, after V lost 5 bases and J lost 0 bases. Germline CDR1 is MNHEY and CDR2 is SVGAGI.

The V call is TRBV6-5, the J call TRBJ2-2; D call uncertain. V was trimmed by 2 bases and J by 1 base, leaving 5 bases between them. The germline CDR1 and CDR2 sequences are MNHEY and SVGAGI. The CDR3 is 14 amino acids. The CDR3 loop is CASSYRRNTGELFF. DNA for the CDR3: TGTGCCAGCAGTTACAGGAGGAACACCGGGGAGCTGTTTTTT.

This clone came up once. Distinct nucleotide sequences in the sample also encode this CDR3. CDR3 in amino acids: CASSPRTGLYNSPLHF. The CDR3 coding sequence is TGTGCCAGCAGCCCACGGACAGGCCTTTATAATTCACCCCTCCACTTT. This chain joins TRBV7-2 and TRBJ1-6, with 7 positions matching TRBD1. V lost 5 bases and J lost 4; bases outside the gene matches: 8. The CDR3 runs 16 residues. Germline CDR1 SGHTA, CDR2 FQGNSA.